Listed below are T cell receptor beta chains from one sample, sequenced in a study of T cells in Graves' hyperthyroidism and ophthalmopathy. TCRdb called the multiplex PCR reads again in MiXCR, with one record for every CDR3 protein. In the table there are a few hundred thousand distinct CDR3 sequences, about 16% of which are singletons. Material for sequencing was blood. These receptors originate from a woman aged 60 to 75 with Graves' ophthalmopathy. CDR3s include the opening cysteine and the closing phenylalanine or tryptophan. Each record gives: J gene, clone size, D gene, V gene, CDR3 protein, CDR3 DNA. A D gene is named only where the DNA matches it firmly. Some rows have no size entry. The others give once, few or many, or a class for an expanded clone.

J gene: TRBJ1-2
clone size: many
D gene: -
V gene: TRBV5-1
CDR3 protein: CASRYNDGPYGYTF
CDR3 DNA: TGCGCCAGCAGATATAACGACGGGCCCTATGGCTACACCTTC

J gene: TRBJ1-2
clone size: few
D gene: -
V gene: TRBV27
CDR3 protein: CASSPRTVLNYGYTF
CDR3 DNA: TGTGCCAGCAGTCCCCGGACAGTCCTAAACTATGGCTACACCTTC

J gene: TRBJ2-7
clone size: -
D gene: -
V gene: TRBV20-1
CDR3 protein: CSARVSGEQYF
CDR3 DNA: TGCAGTGCTAGAGTGTCTGGCGAGCAGTACTTC

J gene: TRBJ2-7
clone size: many
D gene: -
V gene: TRBV5-1
CDR3 protein: CASSLGGHSYEQYF
CDR3 DNA: TGCGCCAGCAGCTTGGGAGGACACAGCTACGAGCAGTACTTC

J gene: TRBJ2-2
clone size: many
D gene: -
V gene: TRBV29-1
CDR3 protein: CSVGAGLNTGELFF
CDR3 DNA: TGCAGCGTTGGGGCTGGATTGAACACCGGGGAGCTGTTTTTT

J gene: TRBJ1-2
clone size: -
D gene: -
V gene: TRBV7-9
CDR3 protein: CASRVSGTTSYGYTF
CDR3 DNA: TGTGCCAGCAGAGTCTCCGGGACAACTTCCTATGGCTACACCTTC

J gene: TRBJ1-5
clone size: many
D gene: -
V gene: TRBV28
CDR3 protein: CASSAGRRDQPQHF
CDR3 DNA: TGTGCCAGCAGCGCCGGGAGGCGCGATCAACCCCAGCATTTT

J gene: TRBJ2-1
clone size: many
D gene: -
V gene: TRBV2
CDR3 protein: CASSARNEQFF
CDR3 DNA: TGTGCCAGCAGCGCTAGGAATGAGCAGTTCTTC

J gene: TRBJ2-1
clone size: -
D gene: TRBD2
V gene: TRBV6-1
CDR3 protein: CASSNSGISYNEQFF
CDR3 DNA: TGTGCCAGCAGTAATAGCGGGATCTCCTACAATGAGCAGTTCTTC

J gene: TRBJ2-3
clone size: many
D gene: TRBD2
V gene: TRBV5-1
CDR3 protein: CASSIGTSASTDTQYF
CDR3 DNA: TGCGCCAGCAGCATCGGGACTAGCGCTAGCACAGATACGCAGTATTTT